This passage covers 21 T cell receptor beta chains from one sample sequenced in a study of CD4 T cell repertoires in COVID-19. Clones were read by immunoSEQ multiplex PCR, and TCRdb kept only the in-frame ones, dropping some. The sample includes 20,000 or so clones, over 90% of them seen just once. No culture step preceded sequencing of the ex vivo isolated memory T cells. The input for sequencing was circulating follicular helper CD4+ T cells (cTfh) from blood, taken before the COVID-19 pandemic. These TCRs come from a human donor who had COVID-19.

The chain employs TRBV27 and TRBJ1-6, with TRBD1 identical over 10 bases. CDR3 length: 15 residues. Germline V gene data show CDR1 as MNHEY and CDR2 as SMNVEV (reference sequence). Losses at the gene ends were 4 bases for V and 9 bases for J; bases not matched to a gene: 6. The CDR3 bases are TGTGCCAGCAGTTCTCTGACAGGGGGCCGTTCACCCCTCCACTTT. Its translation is CASSSLTGGRSPLHF.

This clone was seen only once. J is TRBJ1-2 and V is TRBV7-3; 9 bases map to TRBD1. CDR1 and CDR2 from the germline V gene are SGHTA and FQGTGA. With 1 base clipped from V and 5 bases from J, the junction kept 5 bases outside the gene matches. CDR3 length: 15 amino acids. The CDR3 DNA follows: TGTGCCAGCAGCTTAAGCCCGACAGGGGGATATGGCTACACCTTC. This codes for CASSLSPTGGYGYTF.

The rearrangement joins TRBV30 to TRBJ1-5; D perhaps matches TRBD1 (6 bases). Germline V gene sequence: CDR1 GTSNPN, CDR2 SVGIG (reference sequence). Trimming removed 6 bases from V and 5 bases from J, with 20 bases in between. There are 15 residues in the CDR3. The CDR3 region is CACGKWGLEDQPQHF. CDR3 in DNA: TGTGCCTGTGGGAAGTGGGGGCTGGAAGATCAGCCCCAGCATTTT.

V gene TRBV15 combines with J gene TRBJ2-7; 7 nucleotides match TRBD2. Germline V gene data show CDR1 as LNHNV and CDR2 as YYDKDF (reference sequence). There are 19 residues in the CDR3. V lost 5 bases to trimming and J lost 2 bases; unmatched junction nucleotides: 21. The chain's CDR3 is CATSSQAGRSTSRAYEQYF. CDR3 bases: TGTGCCACCAGCTCTCAGGCAGGCAGGTCGACTAGCCGAGCCTACGAGCAGTACTTC.

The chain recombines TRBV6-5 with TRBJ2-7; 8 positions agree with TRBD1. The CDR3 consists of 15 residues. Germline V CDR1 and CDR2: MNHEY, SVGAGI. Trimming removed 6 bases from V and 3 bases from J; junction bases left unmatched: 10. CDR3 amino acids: CASSETGAGIYEQYF. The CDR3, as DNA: TGTGCCAGCAGCGAGACAGGGGCGGGAATCTACGAGCAGTACTTC.

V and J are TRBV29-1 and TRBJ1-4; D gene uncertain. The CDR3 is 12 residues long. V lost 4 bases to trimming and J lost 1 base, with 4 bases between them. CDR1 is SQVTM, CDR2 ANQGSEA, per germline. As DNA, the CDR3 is TGCAGCGTTGCTAAAACTAATGAAAAACTGTTTTTT. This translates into CSVAKTNEKLFF.

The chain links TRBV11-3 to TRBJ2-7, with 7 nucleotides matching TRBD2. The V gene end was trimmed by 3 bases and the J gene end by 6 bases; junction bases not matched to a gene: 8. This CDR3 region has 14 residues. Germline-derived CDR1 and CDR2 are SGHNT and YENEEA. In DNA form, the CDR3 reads TGTGCCAGCAGCTTTACTAGCGTCATGAGCGAGCAGTACTTC. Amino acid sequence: CASSFTSVMSEQYF.

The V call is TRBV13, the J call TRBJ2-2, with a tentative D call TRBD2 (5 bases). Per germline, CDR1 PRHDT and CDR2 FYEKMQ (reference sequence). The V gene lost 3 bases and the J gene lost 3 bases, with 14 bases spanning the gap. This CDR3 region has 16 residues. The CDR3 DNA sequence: TGTGCCAGCAGCTTCACTAGGGTTGCCGACACCGGGGAGCTGTTTTTT. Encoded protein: CASSFTRVADTGELFF.

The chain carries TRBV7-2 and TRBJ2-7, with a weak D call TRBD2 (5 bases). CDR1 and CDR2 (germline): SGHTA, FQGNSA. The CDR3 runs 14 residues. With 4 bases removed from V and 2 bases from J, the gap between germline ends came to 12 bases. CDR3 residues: CASSSQRRTYEQYF. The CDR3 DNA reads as TGTGCCAGCAGCTCCCAGCGGAGAACCTACGAGCAGTACTTC.

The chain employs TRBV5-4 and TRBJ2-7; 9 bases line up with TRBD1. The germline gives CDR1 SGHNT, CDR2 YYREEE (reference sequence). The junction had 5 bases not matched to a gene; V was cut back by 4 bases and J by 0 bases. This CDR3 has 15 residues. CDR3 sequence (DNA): TGTGCCAGCAGCCGGGACAGGGTGAGCTCCTACGAGCAGTACTTC. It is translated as CASSRDRVSSYEQYF. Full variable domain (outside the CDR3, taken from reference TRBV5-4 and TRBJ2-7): ETGVTQSPTHLIKTRGQQVTLRCSSQSGHNTVSWYQQALGQGPQFIFQYYREEENGRGNFPPRFSGLQFPNYSSELNVNALELDDSALYLCASSRDRVSSYEQYFGPGTRLTVT.

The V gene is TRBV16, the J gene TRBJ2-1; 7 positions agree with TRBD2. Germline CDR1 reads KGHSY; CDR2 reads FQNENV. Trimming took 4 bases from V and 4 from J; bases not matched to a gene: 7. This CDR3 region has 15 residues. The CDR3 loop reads CASSPGTNGYNEQFF. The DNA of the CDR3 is TGTGCCAGCAGCCCCGGGACTAATGGGTACAATGAGCAGTTCTTC. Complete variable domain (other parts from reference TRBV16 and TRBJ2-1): GEEVAQTPKHLVRGEGQKAKLYCAPIKGHSYVFWYQQVLKNEFKFLISFQNENVFDETGMPKERFSAKCLPNSPCSLEIQATKLEDSAVYFCASSPGTNGYNEQFFGPGTRLTVL.

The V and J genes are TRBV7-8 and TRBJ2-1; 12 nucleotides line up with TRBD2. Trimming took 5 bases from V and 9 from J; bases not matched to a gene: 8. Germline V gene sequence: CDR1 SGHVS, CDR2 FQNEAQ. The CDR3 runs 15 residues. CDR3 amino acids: CASSPLAGGTPEQFF. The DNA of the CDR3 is TGTGCCAGCAGCCCACTAGCGGGAGGTACTCCTGAGCAGTTCTTC.

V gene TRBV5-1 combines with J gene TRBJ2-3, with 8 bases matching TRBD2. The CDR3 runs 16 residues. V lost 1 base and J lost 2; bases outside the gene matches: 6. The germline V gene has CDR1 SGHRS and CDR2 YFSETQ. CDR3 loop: CASSLRTSGSTDTQYF. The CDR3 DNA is TGCGCCAGCAGCTTGCGAACTAGCGGCTCCACAGATACGCAGTATTTT.

The CDR3 sequence is CASSPGTDLYGYTF. For the CDR3, the DNA is TGTGCCAGCAGCCCGGGGACAGATTTGTATGGCTACACCTTC. This rearrangement joins TRBV7-3 to TRBJ1-2, with 7 bases matching TRBD1. J gave up 5 bases and V 5 bases, and 8 bases lay outside the gene matches. CDR3 size: 14 residues. Germline-derived CDR1 and CDR2 are SGHTA and FQGTGA.

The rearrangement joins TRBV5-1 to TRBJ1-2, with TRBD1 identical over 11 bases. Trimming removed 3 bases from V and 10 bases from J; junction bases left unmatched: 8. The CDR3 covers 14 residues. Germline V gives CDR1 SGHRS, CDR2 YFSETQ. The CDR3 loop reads CASSSGQGALDYTF. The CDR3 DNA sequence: TGCGCCAGCAGCTCAGGACAGGGGGCGTTGGACTACACCTTC.

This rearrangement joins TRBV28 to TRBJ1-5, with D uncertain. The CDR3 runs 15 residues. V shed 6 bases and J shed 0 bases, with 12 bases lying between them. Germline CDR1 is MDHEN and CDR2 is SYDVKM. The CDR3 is CASRTGGTSNQPQHF. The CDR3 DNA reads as TGTGCCAGCAGGACTGGAGGAACTAGCAATCAGCCCCAGCATTTT.

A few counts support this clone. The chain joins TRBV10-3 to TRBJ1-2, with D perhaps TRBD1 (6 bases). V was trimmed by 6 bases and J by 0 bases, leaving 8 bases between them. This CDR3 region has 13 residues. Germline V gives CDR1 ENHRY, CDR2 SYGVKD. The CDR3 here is CAIRGQSNYGYTF. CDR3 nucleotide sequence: TGTGCCATCAGAGGACAGTCTAACTATGGCTACACCTTC.

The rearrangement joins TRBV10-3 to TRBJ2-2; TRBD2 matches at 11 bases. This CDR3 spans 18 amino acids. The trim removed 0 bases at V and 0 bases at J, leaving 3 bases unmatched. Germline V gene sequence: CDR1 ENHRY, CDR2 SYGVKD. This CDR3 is CAISESLAGGPNTGELFF. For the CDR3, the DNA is TGTGCCATCAGTGAGTCCCTAGCGGGGGGTCCGAACACCGGGGAGCTGTTTTTT.

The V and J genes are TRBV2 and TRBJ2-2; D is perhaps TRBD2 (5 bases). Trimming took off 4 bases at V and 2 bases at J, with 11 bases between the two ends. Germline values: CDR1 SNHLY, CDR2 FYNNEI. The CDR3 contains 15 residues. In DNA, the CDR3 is TGTGCCAGCAGTGTCGGTCGGGGAAACACCGGGGAGCTGTTTTTT. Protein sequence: CASSVGRGNTGELFF.

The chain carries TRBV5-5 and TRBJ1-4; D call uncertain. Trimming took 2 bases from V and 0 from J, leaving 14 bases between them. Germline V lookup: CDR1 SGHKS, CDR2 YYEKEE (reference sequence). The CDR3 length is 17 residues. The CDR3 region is CASSLRVILPTNEKLFF. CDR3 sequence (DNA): TGTGCCAGCAGCTTACGGGTGATCCTTCCAACTAATGAAAAACTGTTTTTT. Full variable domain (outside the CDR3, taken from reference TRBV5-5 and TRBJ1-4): DAGVTQSPTHLIKTRGQQVTLRCSPISGHKSVSWYQQVLGQGPQFIFQYYEKEERGRGNFPDRFSARQFPNYSSELNVNALLLGDSALYLCASSLRVILPTNEKLFFGSGTQLSVL.

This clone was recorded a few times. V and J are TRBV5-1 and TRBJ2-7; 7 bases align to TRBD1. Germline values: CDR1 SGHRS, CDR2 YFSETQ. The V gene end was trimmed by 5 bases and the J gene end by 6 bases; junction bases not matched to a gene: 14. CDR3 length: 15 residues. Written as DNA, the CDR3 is TGCGCCAGCAGTCCGACTTACAGGGGATCACGCGAGCAGTACTTC. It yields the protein CASSPTYRGSREQYF.